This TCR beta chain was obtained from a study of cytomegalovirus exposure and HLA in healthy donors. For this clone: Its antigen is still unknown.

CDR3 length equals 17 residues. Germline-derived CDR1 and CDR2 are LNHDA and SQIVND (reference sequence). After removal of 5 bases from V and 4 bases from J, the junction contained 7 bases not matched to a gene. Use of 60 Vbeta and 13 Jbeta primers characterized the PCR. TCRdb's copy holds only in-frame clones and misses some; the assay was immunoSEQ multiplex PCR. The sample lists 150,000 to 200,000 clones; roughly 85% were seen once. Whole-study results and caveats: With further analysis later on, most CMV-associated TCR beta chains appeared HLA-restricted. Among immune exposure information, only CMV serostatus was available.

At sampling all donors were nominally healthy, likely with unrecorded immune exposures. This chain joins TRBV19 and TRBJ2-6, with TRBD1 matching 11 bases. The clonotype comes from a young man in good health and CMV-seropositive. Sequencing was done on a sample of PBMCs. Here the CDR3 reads CASSPGTGGSGANVLTF. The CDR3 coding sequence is TGTGCCAGTAGTCCCGGGACAGGGGGATCCGGGGCCAACGTCCTGACTTTC.